The next 2 T cell receptor beta chains were all read from a single sample in a study of cytomegalovirus exposure and HLA in healthy donors. The study ran its PCR with 60 Vbeta and 13 Jbeta primers. Produced via immunoSEQ multiplex PCR; TCRdb's table is partial and in-frame only. Found here are fewer than 150,000 clones, about four fifths of them singletons; the top ten hold less than 3.5%. The specimen sequenced was PBMCs. These receptors were obtained from a male donor in good health and CMV-seronegative.

The rearrangement links TRBV10-3 to TRBJ2-3; possibly TRBD2 for D (6 bases). With 6 bases removed from V and 0 bases from J, the gap between germline ends came to 7 bases. This CDR3 is built from 13 residues. Per germline, CDR1 ENHRY and CDR2 SYGVKD. The CDR3 region has the DNA TGTGCCATCAGGGGGACTAGCACAGATACGCAGTATTTT. Residues: CAIRGTSTDTQYF.

The chain joins TRBV7-3 to TRBJ2-2, with a possible D match to TRBD2 (6 bases). The CDR3 runs 14 residues. The V and J ends lost 0 bases and 9 bases respectively, with 11 bases between them. Germline V gives CDR1 SGHTA, CDR2 FQGTGA. The CDR3 DNA is TGTGCCAGCAGCTTAACGCGCGGGGCTAGGGAGCTGTTTTTT. Its protein is CASSLTRGARELFF.